A single sample is the source of the 10 T cell receptor beta chains below, sequenced in a study of a mutant IDH1 vaccine in newly diagnosed glioma. Some clones are missing from TCRdb's copy, which holds only in-frame ones; the method was immunoSEQ multiplex PCR. This sample has approximately 24,000 clones; approximately 80% occur once, and the top ten carry almost 9.5%. Antigens for these TCRs are unknown. Documented time point: week 5, during vaccination. Every single dose of the vaccine, 300 ug of mutant IDH1 20-mer peptide, came with topical imiquimod. Sequencing used PBMCs, obtained from a glioma patient whose treatment included an IDH1 peptide vaccine. Receptor source: a middle-aged man with glioma.

V and J are TRBV19 and TRBJ1-2, with D possibly matching TRBD1 (5 bases). V was pared by 4 bases and J by 2 bases, with 11 bases between. Germline V CDR1 and CDR2: LNHDA, SQIVND (reference sequence). This CDR3 spans 14 amino acids. The CDR3 DNA follows: TGTGCCAGTAGTAGGGGACCAGGGAACTATGGCTACACCTTC. This sequence encodes CASSRGPGNYGYTF.

The chain links TRBV7-9 to TRBJ2-1; the match to TRBD1 covers 9 bases. The CDR3 spans 15 residues. After removal of 1 base from V and 5 bases from J, the junction contained 3 bases not matched to a gene. CDR1 SEHNR and CDR2 FQNEAQ come from the germline V gene (reference sequence). The CDR3 region is CASSLDGTGNNEQFF. DNA for the CDR3: TGTGCCAGCAGCTTAGATGGGACAGGGAACAATGAGCAGTTCTTC.

The V gene is TRBV5-1, the J gene TRBJ1-1; TRBD1 is a possible D gene (6 bases). The ends were cut back, 6 bases at V and 6 bases at J, with 18 bases in the middle. This CDR3 contains 14 residues. In germline, CDR1 is SGHRS, CDR2 YFSETQ. The CDR3 DNA reads TGCGCCAGCACCTCGAGCTTTGACAGGCCTGAAGCTTTCTTT. Residues: CASTSSFDRPEAFF.

This chain joins TRBV28 and TRBJ1-6, with D unclear. The CDR3 totals 12 residues. Germline lookup yields CDR1 MDHEN and CDR2 SYDVKM. Between the trimmed V and J ends, which lost 5 bases and 10 bases, there was a span of 9 bases. CDR3: CASSPSWSPLHF. DNA for the CDR3: TGTGCCAGCAGTCCCAGCTGGTCACCCCTCCACTTT.

The chain links TRBV7-6 to TRBJ2-3; tentative D call: TRBD1 (6 bases). This CDR3 contains 15 residues. Between the trimmed V and J ends, which lost 2 bases and 2 bases, there was a span of 11 bases. Looked up from germline, CDR1 is SGHVS and CDR2 is FNYEAQ. The CDR3 region is CASSLNRVNTDTQYF. CDR3 nucleotides: TGTGCCAGCAGCTTAAACAGGGTGAACACAGATACGCAGTATTTT.

The chain uses TRBV13 and TRBJ2-1, with 9 bases matching TRBD2. The V gene end was trimmed by 5 bases and the J gene end by 7 bases; junction bases not matched to a gene: 15. Per germline, CDR1 PRHDT and CDR2 FYEKMQ (reference sequence). The CDR3 spans 17 residues. The CDR3 loop reads CASSTSQGLALLNEQFF. CDR3 DNA: TGTGCCAGCAGCACATCCCAGGGACTAGCTTTATTAAATGAGCAGTTCTTC.

The V gene is TRBV14, the J gene TRBJ1-6; D perhaps matches TRBD1 (5 bases). The germline V gene has CDR1 SGHDN and CDR2 FVKESK. V was trimmed by 3 bases and J by 9 bases, leaving 12 bases between them. This CDR3 spans 14 amino acids. The CDR3 protein is CASSHTTERSPLHF. CDR3 DNA sequence: TGTGCCAGCAGCCACACGACAGAACGTTCACCCCTCCACTTT. Variable domain in full (rest from reference TRBV14 and TRBJ1-6): EAGVTQFPSHSVIEKGQTVTLRCDPISGHDNLYWYRRVMGKEIKFLLHFVKESKQDESGMPNNRFLAERTGGTYSTLKVQPAELEDSGVYFCASSHTTERSPLHFGNGTRLTVT.

The V call is TRBV7-2, the J call TRBJ2-1; no clear D. The CDR3 spans 14 residues. V was trimmed by 3 bases and J by 5 bases, leaving 11 bases between them. Looked up from germline, CDR1 is SGHTA and CDR2 is FQGNSA. CDR3 residues: CASSFGGRNNEQFF. CDR3 sequence (DNA): TGTGCCAGCAGCTTTGGCGGCCGAAACAATGAGCAGTTCTTC. Full variable domain (remainder filled in from reference TRBV7-2 and TRBJ2-1): GAGVSQSPSNKVTEKGKDVELRCDPISGHTALYWYRQSLGQGLEFLIYFQGNSAPDKSGLPSDRFSAERTGGSVSTLTIQRTQQEDSAVYLCASSFGGRNNEQFFGPGTRLTVL.

The rearrangement uses TRBV5-4 and TRBJ2-4; unclear D gene. CDR3 size: 13 residues. CDR1 and CDR2 (germline): SGHNT, YYREEE (reference sequence). With 4 bases removed from V and 7 bases from J, the gap between germline ends came to 12 bases. The CDR3 DNA reads TGTGCCAGCAGCCCCGGGTCCTCCAACATTCAGTACTTC. It encodes CASSPGSSNIQYF. Combining the CDR3 with reference TRBV5-4 and TRBJ2-4 gives the whole variable domain ETGVTQSPTHLIKTRGQQVTLRCSSQSGHNTVSWYQQALGQGPQFIFQYYREEENGRGNFPPRFSGLQFPNYSSELNVNALELDDSALYLCASSPGSSNIQYFGAGTRLSVL.

The genes are TRBV29-1 and TRBJ1-1; D gene uncertain. The CDR3 is made up of 11 amino acids. The germline gives CDR1 SQVTM, CDR2 ANQGSEA. The ends were cut back, 4 bases at V and 6 bases at J, with 9 bases in the middle. In DNA, the CDR3 is TGCAGCGTTGTAACCCACCCTGAAGCTTTCTTT. It yields the protein CSVVTHPEAFF.